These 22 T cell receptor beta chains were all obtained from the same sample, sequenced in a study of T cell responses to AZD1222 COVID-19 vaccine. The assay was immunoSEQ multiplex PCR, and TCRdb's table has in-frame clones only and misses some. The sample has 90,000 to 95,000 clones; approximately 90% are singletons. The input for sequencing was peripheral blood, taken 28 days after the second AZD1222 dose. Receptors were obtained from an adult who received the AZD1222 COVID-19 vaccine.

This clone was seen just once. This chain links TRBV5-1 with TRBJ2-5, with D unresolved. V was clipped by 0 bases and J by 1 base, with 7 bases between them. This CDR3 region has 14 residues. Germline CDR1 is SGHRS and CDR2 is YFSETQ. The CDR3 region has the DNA TGCGCCAGCAGCTTGGGAGTAGTCCAAGAGACCCAGTACTTC. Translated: CASSLGVVQETQYF.

In DNA form, the CDR3 reads TGTGCCAGCAGCATAGCGGGAGTGGGTGTTGGTGAGCAGTTCTTC. Amino acids: CASSIAGVGVGEQFF. The rearrangement joins TRBV11-3 to TRBJ2-1; the match to TRBD2 covers 9 bases. V was pared by 5 bases and J by 9 bases, with 11 bases of the junction left unmatched. CDR1 is SGHNT and CDR2 is YENEEA in the germline V gene. There are 15 residues in the CDR3.

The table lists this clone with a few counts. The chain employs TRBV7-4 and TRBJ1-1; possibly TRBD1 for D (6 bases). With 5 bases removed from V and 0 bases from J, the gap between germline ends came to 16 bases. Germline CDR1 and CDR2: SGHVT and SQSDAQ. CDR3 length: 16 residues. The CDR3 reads CASSPQGHRLNTEAFF. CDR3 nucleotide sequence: TGTGCCAGCAGCCCACAGGGCCACAGGTTGAACACTGAAGCTTTCTTT.

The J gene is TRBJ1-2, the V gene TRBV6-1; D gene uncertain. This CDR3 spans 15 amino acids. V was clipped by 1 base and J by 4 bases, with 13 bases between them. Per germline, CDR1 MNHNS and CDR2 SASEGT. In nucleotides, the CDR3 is TGTGCCAGCAGTGAAGGGTACCTTGCGAGCTATGGCTACACCTTC. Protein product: CASSEGYLASYGYTF.

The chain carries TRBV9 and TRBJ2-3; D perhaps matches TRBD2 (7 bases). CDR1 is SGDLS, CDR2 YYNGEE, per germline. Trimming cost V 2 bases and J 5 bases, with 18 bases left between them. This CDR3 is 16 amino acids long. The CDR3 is CASSVGLTGGGDTQYF. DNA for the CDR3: TGTGCCAGCAGCGTGGGACTTACGGGGGGCGGAGATACGCAGTATTTT.

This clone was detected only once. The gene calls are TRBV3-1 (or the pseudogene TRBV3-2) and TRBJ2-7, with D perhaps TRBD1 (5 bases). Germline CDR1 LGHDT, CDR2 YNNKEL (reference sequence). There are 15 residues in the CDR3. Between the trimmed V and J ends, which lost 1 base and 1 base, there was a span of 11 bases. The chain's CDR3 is CASSQGWTQSYEQYF. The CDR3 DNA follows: TGTGCCAGCAGCCAAGGTTGGACACAATCCTACGAGCAGTACTTC.

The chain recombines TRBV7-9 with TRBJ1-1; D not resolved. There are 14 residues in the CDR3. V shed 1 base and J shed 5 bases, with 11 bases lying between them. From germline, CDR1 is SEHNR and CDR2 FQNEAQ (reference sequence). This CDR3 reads CASSLDQLQTEAFF. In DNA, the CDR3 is TGTGCCAGCAGCTTAGATCAGTTGCAGACTGAAGCTTTCTTT.

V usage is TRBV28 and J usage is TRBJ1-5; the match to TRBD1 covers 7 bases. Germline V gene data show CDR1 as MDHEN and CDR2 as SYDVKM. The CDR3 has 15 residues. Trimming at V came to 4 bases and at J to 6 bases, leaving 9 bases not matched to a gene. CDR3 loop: CASSSGGGRGQPQHF. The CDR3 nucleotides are TGTGCCAGCAGTTCTGGAGGGGGCAGGGGTCAGCCCCAGCATTTT.

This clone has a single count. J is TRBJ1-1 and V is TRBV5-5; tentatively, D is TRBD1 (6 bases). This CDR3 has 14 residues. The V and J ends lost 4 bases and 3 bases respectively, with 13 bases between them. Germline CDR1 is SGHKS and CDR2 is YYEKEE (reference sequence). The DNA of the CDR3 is TGTGCCAGCAGCCTGATGGGGGGCTACACTGAAGCTTTCTTT. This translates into CASSLMGGYTEAFF. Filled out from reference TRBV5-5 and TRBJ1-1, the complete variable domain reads DAGVTQSPTHLIKTRGQQVTLRCSPISGHKSVSWYQQVLGQGPQFIFQYYEKEERGRGNFPDRFSARQFPNYSSELNVNALLLGDSALYLCASSLMGGYTEAFFGQGTRLTVV.

The CDR3 region has the DNA TGTGCCAGCAGTTTTACCAACACTGAAGCTTTCTTT. It codes for CASSFTNTEAFF. This rearrangement joins TRBV28 to TRBJ1-1; the D is unclear. This CDR3 is 12 amino acids long. V was trimmed by 3 bases and J by 2 bases, leaving 4 bases between them. Germline V gene sequence: CDR1 MDHEN, CDR2 SYDVKM.

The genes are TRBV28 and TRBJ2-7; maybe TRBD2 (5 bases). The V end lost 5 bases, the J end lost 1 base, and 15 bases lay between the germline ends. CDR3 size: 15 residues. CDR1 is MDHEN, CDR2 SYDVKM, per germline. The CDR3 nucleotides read TGTGCCAGCAGTCGATCGGGGTTGGGGTCCTACGAGCAGTACTTC. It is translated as CASSRSGLGSYEQYF.

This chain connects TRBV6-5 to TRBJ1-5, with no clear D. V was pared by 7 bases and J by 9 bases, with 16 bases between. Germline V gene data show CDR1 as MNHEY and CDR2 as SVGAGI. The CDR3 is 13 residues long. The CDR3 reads CASTDLASGPQHF. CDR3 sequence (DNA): TGTGCCAGCACCGATTTAGCATCTGGGCCCCAGCATTTT.

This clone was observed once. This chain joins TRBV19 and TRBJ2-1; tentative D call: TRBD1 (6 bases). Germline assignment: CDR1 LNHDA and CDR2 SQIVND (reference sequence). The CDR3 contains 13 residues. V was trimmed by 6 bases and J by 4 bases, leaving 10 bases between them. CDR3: CASSHTGYNEQFF. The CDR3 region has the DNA TGTGCCAGTAGCCATACAGGGTACAATGAGCAGTTCTTC.

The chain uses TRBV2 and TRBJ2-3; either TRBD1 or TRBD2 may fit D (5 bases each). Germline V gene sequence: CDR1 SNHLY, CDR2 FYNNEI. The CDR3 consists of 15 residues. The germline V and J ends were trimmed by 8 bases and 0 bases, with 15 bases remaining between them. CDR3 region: CASRRGLASTDTQYF. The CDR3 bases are TGTGCCAGCCGCCGGGGCCTTGCTAGCACAGATACGCAGTATTTT.

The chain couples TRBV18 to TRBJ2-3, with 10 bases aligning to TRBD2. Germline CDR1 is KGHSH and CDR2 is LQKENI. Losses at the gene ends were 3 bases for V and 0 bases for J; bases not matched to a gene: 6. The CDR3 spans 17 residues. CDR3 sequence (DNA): TGTGCCAGCTCACCTTCTCCGACTAGCGGGAGCACAGATACGCAGTATTTT. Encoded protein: CASSPSPTSGSTDTQYF.

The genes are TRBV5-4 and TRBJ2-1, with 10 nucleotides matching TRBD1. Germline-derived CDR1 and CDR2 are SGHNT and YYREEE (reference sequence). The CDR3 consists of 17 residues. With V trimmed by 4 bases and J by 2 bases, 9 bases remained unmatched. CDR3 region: CASSPLLDRGPYNEQFF. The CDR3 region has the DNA TGTGCCAGCAGCCCCTTGCTCGACAGGGGGCCCTACAATGAGCAGTTCTTC.

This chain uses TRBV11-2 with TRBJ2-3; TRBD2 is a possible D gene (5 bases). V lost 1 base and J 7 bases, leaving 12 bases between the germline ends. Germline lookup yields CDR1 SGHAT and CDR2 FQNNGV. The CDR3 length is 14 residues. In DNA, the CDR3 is TGTGCCAGCAGCTTAGCGGGAAGATCAAATACGCAGTATTTT. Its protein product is CASSLAGRSNTQYF.

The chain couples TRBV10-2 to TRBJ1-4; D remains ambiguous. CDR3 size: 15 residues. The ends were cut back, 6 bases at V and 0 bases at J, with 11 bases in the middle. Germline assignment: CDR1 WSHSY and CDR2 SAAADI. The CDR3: CASSSRGTTNEKLFF. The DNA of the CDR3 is TGCGCCAGCAGCTCAAGAGGGACAACTAATGAAAAACTGTTTTTT.

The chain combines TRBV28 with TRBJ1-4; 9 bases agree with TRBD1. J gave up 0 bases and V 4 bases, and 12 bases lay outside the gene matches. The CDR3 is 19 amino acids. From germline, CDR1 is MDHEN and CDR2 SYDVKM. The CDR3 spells CASSSSGTGWSSTNEKLFF. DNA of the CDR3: TGTGCCAGCAGTTCATCCGGGACAGGGTGGTCTTCAACTAATGAAAAACTGTTTTTT.

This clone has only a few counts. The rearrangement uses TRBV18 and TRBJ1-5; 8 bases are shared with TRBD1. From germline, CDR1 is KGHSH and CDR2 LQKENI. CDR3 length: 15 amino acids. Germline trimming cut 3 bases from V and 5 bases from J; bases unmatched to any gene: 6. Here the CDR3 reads CASSPTGDPHQPQHF. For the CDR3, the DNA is TGTGCCAGCTCACCGACAGGGGATCCTCATCAGCCCCAGCATTTT. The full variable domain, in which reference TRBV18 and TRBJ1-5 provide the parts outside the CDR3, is NAGVMQNPRHLVRRRGQEARLRCSPMKGHSHVYWYRQLPEEGLKFMVYLQKENIIDESGMPKERFSAEFPKEGPSILRIQQVVRGDSAAYFCASSPTGDPHQPQHFGDGTRLSIL.

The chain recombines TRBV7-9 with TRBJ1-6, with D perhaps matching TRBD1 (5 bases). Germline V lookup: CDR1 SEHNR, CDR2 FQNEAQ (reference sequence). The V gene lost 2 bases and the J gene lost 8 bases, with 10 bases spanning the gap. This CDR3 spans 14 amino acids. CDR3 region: CASSLFGGDSPLHF. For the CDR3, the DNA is TGTGCCAGCAGCTTATTCGGGGGGGATTCACCCCTCCACTTT.

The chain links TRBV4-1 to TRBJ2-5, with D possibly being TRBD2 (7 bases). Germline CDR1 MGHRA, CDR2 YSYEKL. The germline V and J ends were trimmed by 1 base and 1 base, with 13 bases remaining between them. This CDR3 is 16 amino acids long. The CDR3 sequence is CASSQVGGGSQETQYF. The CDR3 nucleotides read TGCGCCAGCAGCCAAGTGGGGGGCGGGAGCCAAGAGACCCAGTACTTC.